Presented here are 30 T cell receptor beta chains from one specimen sequenced in a study of T cell responses to AZD1222 COVID-19 vaccine. Clones were sequenced by immunoSEQ multiplex PCR, and TCRdb holds only the in-frame ones, with some missing. The repertoire has about 74,000 clones, 85% to 95% of them found once; the top ten carry around 8%. The sample in question was peripheral blood, obtained 28 days after the second AZD1222 dose. These receptors were collected from an adult who received the AZD1222 COVID-19 vaccine.

This clone was recorded once. The V and J genes are TRBV9 and TRBJ2-3; 8 bases align to TRBD2. V was pared by 2 bases and J by 0 bases, with 11 bases of the junction left unmatched. This CDR3 has 18 residues. CDR1 is SGDLS, CDR2 YYNGEE, per germline. The DNA for the CDR3 is TGTGCCAGCAGCGTGGGTGCGGGAGGTTCGACTAGCACAGATACGCAGTATTTT. It yields the protein CASSVGAGGSTSTDTQYF.

The chain carries TRBV4-1 and TRBJ1-1, with a possible D match to TRBD1 (5 bases). Per germline, CDR1 MGHRA and CDR2 YSYEKL. The length of the CDR3 is 11 residues. Trimming removed 4 bases from V and 9 bases from J, with 9 bases in between. The CDR3 loop is CASSLGRKAFF. For the CDR3, the DNA is TGCGCCAGCAGCCTGGGACGGAAAGCTTTCTTT.

V gene TRBV20-1 combines with J gene TRBJ2-7; D gene unclear. CDR3 length: 11 amino acids. Trimming stripped 6 bases from V and 3 bases from J, with 9 bases between. The germline V gene has CDR1 DFQATT and CDR2 SNEGSKA (reference sequence). The CDR3 sequence is CSAGGVYEQYF. The CDR3 nucleotides read TGCAGTGCGGGTGGTGTCTACGAGCAGTACTTC.

The chain links TRBV27 to TRBJ2-7; 7 bases map to TRBD2. Per the germline V gene, CDR1 is MNHEY and CDR2 is SMNVEV (reference sequence). The trim removed 6 bases at V and 5 bases at J, leaving 7 bases unmatched. The CDR3 is 13 amino acids. This chain's CDR3 is CASRVAGSDEQYF. Here the CDR3 DNA reads TGTGCCAGCAGAGTAGCGGGTAGTGACGAGCAGTACTTC.

As DNA, the CDR3 is TGTGCCAGCAGCTTTTCCCATTTGAAGCCCCAGCATTTT. Translation: CASSFSHLKPQHF. The chain carries TRBV11-2 and TRBJ1-5; D is unresolved. The CDR3 consists of 13 residues. Per germline, CDR1 SGHAT and CDR2 FQNNGV. V lost 3 bases and J lost 8, with 11 bases in between.

The gene calls are TRBV28 and TRBJ1-5, with TRBD1 as a possible D gene (6 bases). Germline CDR1 MDHEN, CDR2 SYDVKM. Deletions cut 6 bases from V and 6 bases from J, with 9 bases between. The CDR3 runs 12 residues. CDR3 in DNA: TGTGCCAGCAGAGCAGGGGTTCAGCCCCAGCATTTT. Its translation: CASRAGVQPQHF. Supplemented by reference TRBV28 and TRBJ1-5, the full variable domain reads DVKVTQSSRYLVKRTGEKVFLECVQDMDHENMFWYRQDPGLGLRLIYFSYDVKMKEKGDIPEGYSVSREKKERFSLILESASTNQTSMYLCASRAGVQPQHFGDGTRLSIL.

This chain connects TRBV4-1 to TRBJ1-5, with D uncertain. Trimming shortened V by 7 bases and J by 6 bases, and 25 bases separated the two germline ends. The CDR3 runs to 17 residues. CDR1 and CDR2 (germline): MGHRA, YSYEKL. CDR3 sequence: CASTPGSGPGRRQPQHF. CDR3 coding DNA: TGCGCCAGCACCCCAGGTTCCGGGCCCGGGAGACGTCAGCCCCAGCATTTT.

The chain combines TRBV28 with TRBJ1-2; 8 nucleotides match TRBD1. Unmatched junction bases numbered 7, after V lost 3 bases and J lost 7 bases. This CDR3 is built from 14 residues. Germline V gives CDR1 MDHEN, CDR2 SYDVKM. The CDR3, as DNA: TGTGCCAGCAGTTTGCAGGGGGCGAGGCTTGGCTACACCTTC. Residues: CASSLQGARLGYTF.

This rearrangement joins TRBV28 to TRBJ1-6, with 7 bases fitting TRBD1. Per the germline V gene, CDR1 is MDHEN and CDR2 is SYDVKM. This CDR3 is built from 13 residues. Losses at the gene ends were 5 bases for V and 13 bases for J; bases not matched to a gene: 8. The CDR3 DNA reads TGTGCCAGCAGTAGACAGGGTAATTTGCCCCTCCACTTT. This gives the protein CASSRQGNLPLHF.

V gene TRBV7-9 combines with J gene TRBJ2-5, with 7 bases matching TRBD2. The CDR3 has 15 amino acids. The ends lost 5 bases at V and 3 bases at J; junction bases unmatched: 9. The germline V gene has CDR1 SEHNR and CDR2 FQNEAQ (reference sequence). The CDR3 spells CASSPGPGLKETQYF. The CDR3 DNA reads as TGTGCCAGCAGCCCCGGTCCGGGACTAAAAGAGACCCAGTACTTC. The full variable domain, with the rest looked up from reference TRBV7-9 and TRBJ2-5, is DTGVSQNPRHKITKRGQNVTFRCDPISEHNRLYWYRQTLGQGPEFLTYFQNEAQLEKSRLLSDRFSAERPKGSFSTLEIQRTEQGDSAMYLCASSPGPGLKETQYFGPGTRLLVL.

The rearrangement links TRBV30 to TRBJ2-7; no firm D call. Germline V gene data show CDR1 as GTSNPN and CDR2 as SVGIG (reference sequence). Trimming left V 1 base short and J 0 bases short, with 7 bases between. This CDR3 has 13 residues. This CDR3 is CAWSGAASYEQYF. The CDR3 DNA reads as TGTGCCTGGAGTGGCGCGGCCTCCTACGAGCAGTACTTC.

V usage is TRBV10-1 and J usage is TRBJ2-2; 13 nucleotides line up with TRBD2. Germline values: CDR1 WNHNN, CDR2 SYGVQD (reference sequence). The CDR3 length is 15 residues. The V segment lost 3 bases and the J segment 6 bases; nucleotides outside the gene matches: 1. The CDR3 nucleotides are TGCGCCAGCAGTGAACTAGCGGGAGGGGCCGGGGAGCTGTTTTTT. It yields the protein CASSELAGGAGELFF.

The chain combines TRBV20-1 with TRBJ2-5, with a weak D call TRBD1 (5 bases). V lost 3 bases, J lost 9 bases, and 20 bases lay in between. The CDR3 has 14 amino acids. Germline CDR1 and CDR2: DFQATT and SNEGSKA (reference sequence). The CDR3 nucleotides read TGCAGTGCTAGTAAAGGGGCAGAAAAGAGACCCCAGTACTTC. It translates to CSASKGAEKRPQYF.

The genes are TRBV3-1 (or the pseudogene TRBV3-2) and TRBJ2-2; D remains unclear. Germline loops: CDR1 LGHDT, CDR2 YNNKEL (reference sequence). The germline V and J ends were trimmed by 3 bases and 3 bases, with 5 bases remaining between them. The CDR3 length is 13 residues. DNA of the CDR3: TGTGCCAGCAGCCAGACTCACACCGGGGAGCTGTTTTTT. It translates to CASSQTHTGELFF.

This chain connects TRBV27 to TRBJ2-1; 9 nucleotides align to TRBD2. The CDR3 covers 13 residues. The germline gives CDR1 MNHEY, CDR2 SMNVEV (reference sequence). Trimming removed 8 bases from V and 3 bases from J; junction bases left unmatched: 2. CDR3 sequence (DNA): TGTGCCAGCCGCGGGGGGGGCTACAATGAGCAGTTCTTC. Encoded protein: CASRGGGYNEQFF.

The gene calls are TRBV9 and TRBJ2-2, with 8 bases aligning to TRBD2. Germline loops: CDR1 SGDLS, CDR2 YYNGEE. This CDR3 comprises 15 residues. V shed 4 bases and J 3 bases; nucleotides not matched to a gene: 5. The CDR3 DNA reads as TGTGCCAGCAGCAAGCGGGAGAGCGACACCGGGGAGCTGTTTTTT. Its translation is CASSKRESDTGELFF.

The rearrangement joins TRBV7-8 to TRBJ2-2; D could derive from TRBD1 or TRBD2 (5 bases each). Looked up from germline, CDR1 is SGHVS and CDR2 is FQNEAQ. V was cut by 5 bases and J by 4 bases, with 11 bases left in between. The CDR3 loop spans 14 amino acids. The CDR3 loop reads CASSRGTATGELFF. CDR3 nucleotides: TGTGCCAGCAGCCGAGGGACGGCCACCGGGGAGCTGTTTTTT.

CDR3 protein: CASNYGKTQYF. CDR3 sequence (DNA): TGTGCCAGTAATTATGGGAAGACCCAGTACTTC. This rearrangement joins TRBV6-6 to TRBJ2-5; D unclear. V lost 9 bases to trimming and J lost 6 bases, with 11 bases between them. The CDR3 is 11 amino acids. Germline V gives CDR1 MNHNY, CDR2 SVGAGI (reference sequence).

The chain has TRBV5-6 and TRBJ2-7; 11 bases map to TRBD2. CDR1 and CDR2 from the germline V gene are SGHDT and YYEEEE. Trimming cost V 1 base and J 1 base; bases outside gene matches: 4. The CDR3 contains 16 residues. CDR3 DNA: TGTGCCAGCAGCTTGTTAGCGGGAGGGGGGTCCTACGAGCAGTACTTC. It specifies CASSLLAGGGSYEQYF. Filled out from reference TRBV5-6 and TRBJ2-7, the complete variable domain reads DAGVTQSPTHLIKTRGQQVTLRCSPKSGHDTVSWYQQALGQGPQFIFQYYEEEERQRGNFPDRFSGHQFPNYSSELNVNALLLGDSALYLCASSLLAGGGSYEQYFGPGTRLTVT.

The chain is built from TRBV9 and TRBJ2-5; no clear D gene. This CDR3 has 16 residues. Trimming shortened V by 1 base and J by 5 bases, and 18 bases separated the two germline ends. Germline V gives CDR1 SGDLS, CDR2 YYNGEE. In DNA, the CDR3 is TGTGCCAGCAGCGTATTTTCGAGGCCTGGAAGGGAGACCCAGTACTTC. It translates to CASSVFSRPGRETQYF.

In regard to this clone: At one end, the junction sequence differs from germline, possibly due to a read error. The V gene is TRBV5-4, the J gene TRBJ1-1, with TRBD1 matching over 7 bases. The CDR3 spans 15 residues. The germline V gene encodes CDR1 SGHNT and CDR2 YYREEE (reference sequence). The CDR3 reads CASTLDQGGGTEAFF. CDR3 coding DNA: TGTGCCAGCACCTTGGATCAGGGGGGCGGCACTGAAGCTTTCTTT.

CDR3 amino acids: CASSFTFSTDTQYF. DNA of the CDR3: TGTGCCAGCAGCTTCACGTTTAGCACAGATACGCAGTATTTT. The chain joins TRBV5-6 to TRBJ2-3, with unresolved D. Between the trimmed V and J ends, which lost 2 bases and 0 bases, there was a span of 7 bases. Germline CDR1 reads SGHDT; CDR2 reads YYEEEE. The length of the CDR3 is 14 residues.

V and J are TRBV7-2 and TRBJ2-7; D is possibly TRBD2 (5 bases). V was cut by 5 bases and J by 0 bases, with 17 bases left in between. CDR3 length: 16 residues. CDR1 and CDR2 (germline): SGHTA, FQGNSA. CDR3 coding DNA: TGTGCCAGCAGCCCCCGCGGCGGGTCCAGCTCCTACGAGCAGTACTTC. It specifies CASSPRGGSSSYEQYF.

Remarks on this clone: The junction and the germline gene differ at one end; a read error may be behind it. The chain combines TRBV7-7 with TRBJ2-5; 9 bases agree with TRBD2. Germline values: CDR1 SSHAT, CDR2 FNYEAQ (reference sequence). The CDR3 length is 14 residues. The CDR3 DNA reads TGTGCTAGCAGCTCTGCGGGAGGGCAAGAGACCCAGTACTTC. This translates into CASSSAGGQETQYF.

The chain couples TRBV5-1 to TRBJ2-3; a possible D gene is TRBD2 (5 bases). CDR1 SGHRS and CDR2 YFSETQ come from the germline V gene. V lost 6 bases, J lost 0 bases, and 11 bases lay in between. This CDR3 has 14 amino acids. CDR3 protein: CASTRTSSTDTQYF. CDR3 coding DNA: TGCGCCAGCACCAGGACTTCCAGCACAGATACGCAGTATTTT. Using reference TRBV5-1 and TRBJ2-3 for the parts outside the CDR3, the full variable domain is KAGVTQTPRYLIKTRGQQVTLSCSPISGHRSVSWYQQTPGQGLQFLFEYFSETQRNKGNFPGRFSGRQFSNSRSEMNVSTLELGDSALYLCASTRTSSTDTQYFGPGTRLTVL.

This clone was picked up one time. This sequence joins TRBV3-1 (or the pseudogene TRBV3-2) and TRBJ2-2; 15 bases fit TRBD2. The CDR3 has 19 amino acids. Germline V lookup: CDR1 LGHDT, CDR2 YNNKEL (reference sequence). Trimming at V came to 4 bases and at J to 5 bases, leaving 11 bases not matched to a gene. CDR3 sequence reads: CASSPRTSGRALGTGELFF. CDR3 DNA: TGTGCCAGCAGCCCGCGGACTAGCGGGAGGGCCCTCGGAACCGGGGAGCTGTTTTTT.

The chain combines TRBV4-1 with TRBJ2-7; a weak D match, TRBD2 (5 bases). The CDR3 sequence is 13 residues long. Between the trimmed V and J ends, which lost 4 bases and 5 bases, there was a span of 12 bases. Germline CDR1 reads MGHRA; CDR2 reads YSYEKL. CDR3 region: CASSPLTSNEQYF. The CDR3 bases are TGCGCCAGCAGCCCGCTCACTAGTAACGAGCAGTACTTC.

This chain connects TRBV27 to TRBJ2-2, with TRBD2 matching 8 bases. V shed 6 bases, J shed 4 bases, and the junction held 10 bases outside the gene matches. The CDR3 is 16 amino acids. In germline, CDR1 is MNHEY, CDR2 SMNVEV (reference sequence). CDR3 region: CASSRRGGRGTGELFF. CDR3 bases: TGTGCCAGCAGCCGTCGGGGGGGCCGGGGCACCGGGGAGCTGTTTTTT.

The rearrangement joins TRBV5-1 to TRBJ2-1, with 12 bases lining up with TRBD2. The germline gives CDR1 SGHRS, CDR2 YFSETQ. The CDR3 loop spans 16 amino acids. The ends lost 2 bases at V and 7 bases at J; junction bases unmatched: 7. The CDR3: CASSLLAGGSTNEQFF. CDR3 coding DNA: TGCGCCAGCAGCTTACTAGCGGGAGGCTCTACGAATGAGCAGTTCTTC.

This chain connects TRBV3-1 (or the pseudogene TRBV3-2) to TRBJ1-5, with D unresolved. V dropped 0 bases and J dropped 3 bases, with 9 bases sitting between them. Germline values: CDR1 LGHDT, CDR2 YNNKEL (reference sequence). The CDR3 spans 15 residues. In DNA form, the CDR3 reads TGTGCCAGCAGCCAAGATATGGGTTACAATCAGCCCCAGCATTTT. Translated: CASSQDMGYNQPQHF.